Listed here is a single T cell receptor (beta chain). Its antigen remains unknown. Sequenced by immunoSEQ multiplex PCR; TCRdb stores in-frame clones only, minus some. This sample has about 3,500 clones, with over 70% found just once. This record belongs to a study of chemoradiotherapy in HPV16-positive cancers. This CDR3 has 10 residues. V lost 8 bases, J lost 5 bases, and 5 bases lay in between. Germline V gives CDR1 MDHEN, CDR2 SYDVKM. Overall study findings and caveats: HPV-specific T cells were functionally defined from only two HPV16-positive patients. Candidate HPV-specific clones and E7-related TCR motifs grew in tumor during treatment.

This clonotype was sampled from a human donor with HPV-associated anogenital cancer. V usage is TRBV28 and J usage is TRBJ2-3; D is undetermined. Here the sequenced sample was tumor tissue, taken from a patient who underwent chemoradiotherapy. The DNA of the CDR3 is TGTGCCAGCGGGCGAGATACGCAGTATTTT. As protein: CASGRDTQYF.